Listed below are T cell receptor beta chains from one sample, sequenced in a study of CD8 T cells in ankylosing spondylitis. TCRdb recomputed calls from the 5' RACE reads with MiXCR, one row per CDR3 protein. This repertoire shows about 69,000 distinct CDR3 sequences, about 5.7% found once; its top ten account for over 2%. The sequenced material came from blood, either unsorted or a sorted T cell fraction (not recorded which). The origin of the receptors is a male donor with ankylosing spondylitis or in good health (not recorded which). Both conserved end residues are part of each CDR3.

v_call: TRBV20-1; j_call: TRBJ2-1; cdr3_aa: CSAELRAGSNEQFF
v_call: TRBV28; j_call: TRBJ2-1; cdr3_aa: CASRAGQAGNEQFF
v_call: TRBV4-2; j_call: TRBJ2-1; cdr3_aa: CASSQDRGSYNEQFF
v_call: TRBV20-1; j_call: TRBJ1-6; cdr3_aa: CCARDLGSSYNSPLHF
v_call: TRBV7-2; j_call: TRBJ2-3; cdr3_aa: CASSLSATGTQGDTQYF
v_call: TRBV11-2; j_call: TRBJ1-1; cdr3_aa: CASSWDFNTEAFF
v_call: TRBV3-1; j_call: TRBJ2-7; cdr3_aa: CASSQDMGFVSNEQYF
v_call: TRBV29-1; j_call: TRBJ2-3; cdr3_aa: CSVADRSPTDTQYF
v_call: TRBV5-1; j_call: TRBJ2-7; cdr3_aa: CASSLLGGDEQYF
v_call: TRBV5-1; j_call: TRBJ1-3; cdr3_aa: CASSSGTGISGNTIYF
v_call: TRBV28; j_call: TRBJ1-4; cdr3_aa: CASSLVGVATNEKLFF
v_call: TRBV7-2; j_call: TRBJ1-1; cdr3_aa: CASSWVTGGHTEAFF
v_call: TRBV15; j_call: TRBJ2-6; cdr3_aa: CATEKGSGANVLTF
v_call: TRBV2; j_call: TRBJ2-5; cdr3_aa: CASSATSGTQYF
v_call: TRBV3-1; j_call: TRBJ2-7; cdr3_aa: CASSRQGMDEQYF
v_call: TRBV2; j_call: TRBJ1-5; cdr3_aa: CASSRPTGGSNQPQHF
v_call: TRBV5-5; j_call: TRBJ2-1; cdr3_aa: CAMGLGLLCSYNEQFF
v_call: TRBV24-1; j_call: TRBJ1-1; cdr3_aa: CATSLTGNTEAFF
v_call: TRBV15; j_call: TRBJ1-1; cdr3_aa: CATSRQAAEYYTEAFF
v_call: TRBV7-9; j_call: TRBJ2-1; cdr3_aa: CASSLLAGGHEQFF
v_call: TRBV2; j_call: TRBJ2-7; cdr3_aa: CASLNRDSPNYEQYF
v_call: TRBV7-9; j_call: TRBJ1-3; cdr3_aa: CASSSGPGGSGNTIYF